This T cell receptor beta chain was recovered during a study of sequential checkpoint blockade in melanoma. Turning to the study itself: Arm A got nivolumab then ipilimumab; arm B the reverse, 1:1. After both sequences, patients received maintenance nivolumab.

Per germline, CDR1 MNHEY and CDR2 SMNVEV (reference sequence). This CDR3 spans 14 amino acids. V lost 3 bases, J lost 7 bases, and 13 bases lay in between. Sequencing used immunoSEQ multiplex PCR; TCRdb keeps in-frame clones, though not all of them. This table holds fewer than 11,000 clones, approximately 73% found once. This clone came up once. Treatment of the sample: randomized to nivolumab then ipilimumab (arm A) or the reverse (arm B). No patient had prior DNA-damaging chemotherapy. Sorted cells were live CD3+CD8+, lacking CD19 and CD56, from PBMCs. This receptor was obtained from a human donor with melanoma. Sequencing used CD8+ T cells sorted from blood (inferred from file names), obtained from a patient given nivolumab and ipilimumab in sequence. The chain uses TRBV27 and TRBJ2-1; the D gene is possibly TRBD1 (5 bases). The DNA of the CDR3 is TGTGCCAGCAGTTTCTGGGGCAACTTAAATGAGCAGTTCTTC. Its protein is CASSFWGNLNEQFF.